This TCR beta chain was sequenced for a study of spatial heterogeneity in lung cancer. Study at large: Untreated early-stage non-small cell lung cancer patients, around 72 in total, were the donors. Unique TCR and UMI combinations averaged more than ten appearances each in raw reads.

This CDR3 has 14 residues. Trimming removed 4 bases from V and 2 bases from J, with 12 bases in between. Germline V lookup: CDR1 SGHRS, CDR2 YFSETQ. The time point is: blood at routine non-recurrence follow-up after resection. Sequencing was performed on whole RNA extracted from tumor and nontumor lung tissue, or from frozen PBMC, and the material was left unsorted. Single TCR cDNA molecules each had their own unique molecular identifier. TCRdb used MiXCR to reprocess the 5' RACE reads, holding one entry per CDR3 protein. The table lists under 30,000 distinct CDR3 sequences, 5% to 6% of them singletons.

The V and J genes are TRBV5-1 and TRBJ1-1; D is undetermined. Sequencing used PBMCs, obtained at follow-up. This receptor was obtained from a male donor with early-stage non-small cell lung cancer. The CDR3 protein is CASSPEGRNTEAFF. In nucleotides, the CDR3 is TGCGCCAGCAGCCCGGAGGGCAGAAACACTGAAGCTTTCTTT.